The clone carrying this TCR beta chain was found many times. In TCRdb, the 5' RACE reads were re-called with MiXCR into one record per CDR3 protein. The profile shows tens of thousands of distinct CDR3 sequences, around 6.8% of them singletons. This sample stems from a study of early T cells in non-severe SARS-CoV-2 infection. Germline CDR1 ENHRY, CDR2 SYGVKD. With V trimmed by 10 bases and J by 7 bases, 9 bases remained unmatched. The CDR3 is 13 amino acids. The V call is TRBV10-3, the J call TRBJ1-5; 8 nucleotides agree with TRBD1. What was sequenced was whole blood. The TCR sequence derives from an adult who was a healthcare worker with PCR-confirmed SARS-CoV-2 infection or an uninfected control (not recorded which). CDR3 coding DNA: TGTGCCACAACTCAGGACAGGGACCAGCCCCAGCATTTT. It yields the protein CATTQDRDQPQHF.